This T cell receptor (beta chain) is from a study of T cells in Graves' hyperthyroidism and ophthalmopathy. Amplification targeted TCR beta CDR3 regions from RNA transcripts. Initially, a first-round RT-PCR of the TCR CDR3 employed the HTBI primer set. Each CDR3 protein is one row after TCRdb ran MiXCR on the multiplex PCR reads. The sample lists about 380,000 distinct CDR3 sequences, around 18% occurring once. The V segment lost 3 bases and the J segment 7 bases; nucleotides outside the gene matches: 13. CDR3 size: 17 residues. Germline V gene data show CDR1 as LNHDA and CDR2 as SQIVND (reference sequence). This clonotype was counted only a few times.

Sequenced input: blood. The V call is TRBV19, the J call TRBJ1-5; TRBD1 matches 9 bases. The clonotype originates from a man aged 18-30 years with Graves' ophthalmopathy. CDR3 in amino acids: CASSIVLGQGEGQPQHF. DNA for the CDR3: TGTGCCAGTAGTATCGTACTGGGACAGGGAGAGGGACAGCCCCAGCATTTT.